These T cell receptor beta chains were read from a single sample in a study of T cell changes during pregnancy in multiple sclerosis. TCRdb's copy holds only in-frame clones and misses some; the assay was immunoSEQ multiplex PCR. The sample records approximately 73,000 clones, about 92% being singletons. Sequencing was performed on CD4+ T cells from peripheral blood mononuclear cells, taken before pregnancy. The source is a female donor with multiple sclerosis, enrolled in a pregnancy study. Each CDR3 is given with its conserved first and last residue. The order of the fields is J gene, V gene, clone size, D gene, CDR3 DNA, CDR3 protein. A D gene is named only where the DNA matches it firmly. Size is omitted from some rows. Given values are once, few, many or a class for expanded clones.

j_gene: TRBJ2-1
v_gene: TRBV6-1
abundance: few
d_gene: NA
CDR3nt: TGTGCCGCAAGGATCGGGGGCAATGAGCAGTTCTTC
CDR3aa: CAARIGGNEQFF

j_gene: TRBJ2-3
v_gene: TRBV7-3
abundance: NA
d_gene: NA
CDR3nt: TGTGCCAGCAGCACCCGAGCTAGGGGCAGCTACACAGATACGCAGTATTTT
CDR3aa: CASSTRARGSYTDTQYF

j_gene: TRBJ1-5
v_gene: TRBV4-1
abundance: once
d_gene: TRBD1
CDR3nt: TGCGCCAGCAGCGGGACAGGACACAATCAGCCCCAGCATTTT
CDR3aa: CASSGTGHNQPQHF

j_gene: TRBJ1-5
v_gene: TRBV6-1
abundance: NA
d_gene: NA
CDR3nt: TGTGCCAGCCAAAGGGGCCCAGGTCAGCCCCAGCATTTT
CDR3aa: CASQRGPGQPQHF

j_gene: TRBJ2-1
v_gene: TRBV30
abundance: NA
d_gene: TRBD2
CDR3nt: TGTGCCCCAGGACTAGCGGGAGCGAATGAGCAGTTCTTC
CDR3aa: CAPGLAGANEQFF

j_gene: TRBJ2-1
v_gene: TRBV9
abundance: NA
d_gene: TRBD1
CDR3nt: TGTGCCAGCAGCGTGGGGACAGGGGGCCTCAATGAGCAGTTCTTC
CDR3aa: CASSVGTGGLNEQFF

j_gene: TRBJ2-1
v_gene: TRBV6-1
abundance: NA
d_gene: NA
CDR3nt: TGTGCCAGCAGGGATACCGGACATAGTGATGAGCAGTTCTTC
CDR3aa: CASRDTGHSDEQFF

j_gene: TRBJ2-3
v_gene: TRBV30
abundance: NA
d_gene: NA
CDR3nt: TGTGCCTGGACCCACCGCCCCGGAGGGTCAGATACGCAGTATTTT
CDR3aa: CAWTHRPGGSDTQYF

j_gene: TRBJ2-2
v_gene: TRBV6-4
abundance: NA
d_gene: NA
CDR3nt: TGTGCCAGCAGTGAAGCCCCGGGTTCCGCGAACACCGGGGAGCTGTTTTTT
CDR3aa: CASSEAPGSANTGELFF

j_gene: TRBJ1-1
v_gene: TRBV19
abundance: NA
d_gene: NA
CDR3nt: TGTGCCAGTAGGGACAGAAACACTGAAGCTTTCTTT
CDR3aa: CASRDRNTEAFF

j_gene: TRBJ1-3
v_gene: TRBV18
abundance: NA
d_gene: TRBD1
CDR3nt: TGTGCCAGCTCACCACGGGCAGGGGGCTCAACCTCTGGAAACACCATATATTTT
CDR3aa: CASSPRAGGSTSGNTIYF

j_gene: TRBJ1-2
v_gene: TRBV30
abundance: NA
d_gene: TRBD1
CDR3nt: TGTGCCTGGATTGGGACAGGCTATGGCTACACCTTC
CDR3aa: CAWIGTGYGYTF

j_gene: TRBJ2-5
v_gene: TRBV9
abundance: NA
d_gene: TRBD2
CDR3nt: TGTGCCAGCAGCATGACTAGCAGCCAAGAGACCCAGTACTTC
CDR3aa: CASSMTSSQETQYF

j_gene: TRBJ2-1
v_gene: TRBV7-7
abundance: NA
d_gene: TRBD2
CDR3nt: TGTGCCAGCAGCTTATCCGGGGGGGGAAACAATGAGCAGTTCTTC
CDR3aa: CASSLSGGGNNEQFF

j_gene: TRBJ1-2
v_gene: TRBV18
abundance: NA
d_gene: NA
CDR3nt: TGTGCCAGCTCACCAAGACACCAGGGCGGAAACTATGGCTACACCTTC
CDR3aa: CASSPRHQGGNYGYTF

j_gene: TRBJ2-1
v_gene: TRBV19
abundance: NA
d_gene: TRBD2
CDR3nt: TGTGCCAGTAGTATAGGAGTAGCGGGAGGTATGAATGAGCAGTTCTTC
CDR3aa: CASSIGVAGGMNEQFF

j_gene: TRBJ1-1
v_gene: TRBV15
abundance: NA
d_gene: NA
CDR3nt: TGTGCCACCAGCAGAGTTGGTGGGCACACTGAAGCTTTCTTT
CDR3aa: CATSRVGGHTEAFF

j_gene: TRBJ1-5
v_gene: TRBV6-5
abundance: NA
d_gene: TRBD1
CDR3nt: TGTGCCAGCAGCATGGCGGGACAGGGCAATCAGCCCCAGCATTTT
CDR3aa: CASSMAGQGNQPQHF